Below, 6 T cell receptor beta chains from the same sample are listed, as sequenced in a study of molecular identifiers for immune sequencing clone quantification. In TCRdb, the PCR reads were re-called with MiXCR into one record per CDR3 protein. The sample shows about half a million distinct CDR3 sequences, around 21% of them seen only once. Input material: naive CD8+ T cells from blood, with Jurkat cell RNA spiked in. Subset of the sample: FACS-sorted CD8+CD4-CCR7+CD45RA+ naive T cells. Receptors originate from a human donor in good health. Some libraries in this study had Jurkat cell RNA spiked in.

The sample holds one count of this clonotype. CDR3 DNA: TGTGCCAGCAGCTTATGGATTGGCTCCAACTACGAGCAGTACTTC. Translation: CASSLWIGSNYEQYF. The V call is TRBV11-2, the J call TRBJ2-7; D is undetermined. Germline CDR1 reads SGHAT; CDR2 reads FQNNGV. CDR3 size: 15 residues. The V end was cut by 2 bases, the J end by 3 bases, with 14 bases between.

This clonotype was seen a few times. This chain links TRBV5-1 with TRBJ2-5; D might be TRBD1 (6 bases). Trimming stripped 1 base from V and 7 bases from J, with 14 bases between. This CDR3 contains 14 residues. CDR1 is SGHRS, CDR2 YFSETQ, per germline. In DNA, the CDR3 is TGCGCCAGCAGCTTGAATACAGGGATGGGGACCCAGTACTTC. This gives the protein CASSLNTGMGTQYF.

In its sample, this clonotype was seen once. This clone may be a read error of a much larger clone one base away. V is TRBV7-6 and J is TRBJ1-1, with a possible D match to TRBD1 (6 bases). V dropped 1 base and J dropped 0 bases, with 18 bases sitting between them. This CDR3 is built from 18 residues. Germline V gene lookup returns CDR1 SGHVS and CDR2 FNYEAQ. CDR3 sequence: CASSLGRGGAGVNTEAFF. Here the CDR3 DNA reads TGTGCCAGCAGCTTAGGTAGGGGGGGCGCGGGGGTGAACACTGAAGCTTTCTTT.

In its sample, this clonotype was seen a few times. This CDR3 reads CASSYGRSGRDSYEQYF. In DNA, the CDR3 is TGTGCCAGCAGTTACGGTCGCTCGGGACGGGACTCCTACGAGCAGTACTTC. The chain carries TRBV6-2 or TRBV6-3 and TRBJ2-7, with D perhaps given as TRBD1 or TRBD2 (5 bases each). Trimming pared 2 bases from V and 0 bases from J, leaving 17 bases between. The CDR3 loop spans 17 amino acids. Germline CDR1 and CDR2: MNHEY and SVGEGT.

The chain combines TRBV6-5 with TRBJ1-1; D uncertain. CDR1 and CDR2 from the germline V gene are MNHEY and SVGAGI. The CDR3 extends over 11 amino acids. Trimming cost V 2 bases and J 10 bases, with 8 bases left between them. The CDR3 DNA sequence: TGTGCCAGCAGTTACCAAGATGTAGCTTTCTTT. Its translation is CASSYQDVAFF.

The chain has TRBV4-1 and TRBJ2-5, with no clear D. From germline, CDR1 is MGHRA and CDR2 YSYEKL. The CDR3 sequence is 15 residues long. Trimming stripped 5 bases from V and 8 bases from J, with 21 bases between. The CDR3, as DNA: TGCGCCAGCAGCGTTCGGATTAACTACCCGGGTACCCAGTACTTC. Protein: CASSVRINYPGTQYF.